The rows below give T cell receptor beta chains drawn from one sample of a study of blood T cell repertoires in COVID-19. Using immunoSEQ multiplex PCR, the repertoire was profiled, and TCRdb retains in-frame clones only, with some absent. The sample records more than 200,000 clones, around 89% being singletons. The sample consisted of peripheral blood. The source is a man between 65 and 85 years old with acute or convalescent COVID-19. The CDR3 runs from the conserved cysteine through the conserved F or W. D genes are given only for firm matches. The size entry is marked missing in some rows and otherwise reads once, few, many or a size class.

>TRBJ2-6|NA|TRBV18|NA
CASSPGLLTSSGANVLTF
TGTGCCAGCTCACCGGGCCTCCTTACAAGCTCTGGGGCCAACGTCCTGACTTTC
>TRBJ1-1|NA|TRBV2|NA
CASSAEGMNTEAFF
TGTGCCAGCAGTGCTGAGGGAATGAACACTGAAGCTTTCTTT
>TRBJ2-5|NA|TRBV19|NA
CASSPSDRQETQYF
TGTGCCAGTAGTCCGTCGGACAGACAAGAGACCCAGTACTTC
>TRBJ1-2|NA|TRBV19|NA
CASSAIYGYTF
TGTGCCAGTAGTGCGATCTATGGCTACACCTTC
>TRBJ2-2|NA|TRBV28|NA
CASIDPGLGNTGELFF
TGTGCCAGCATCGACCCGGGACTGGGGAACACCGGGGAGCTGTTTTTT
>TRBJ2-7|NA|TRBV29-1|TRBD2
CSVLGLAGLYEQYF
TGCAGCGTGCTGGGACTAGCGGGACTCTACGAGCAGTACTTC
>TRBJ1-1|few|TRBV27|TRBD1
CASSLRDRGTEAFF
TGTGCCAGCAGTTTACGGGACAGGGGCACTGAAGCTTTCTTT
>TRBJ1-2|NA|TRBV7-9|NA
CASSLNAGVLSYGYTF
TGTGCCAGCAGCCTGAATGCAGGGGTCTTGAGCTATGGCTACACCTTC
>TRBJ2-1|NA|TRBV2|TRBD2
CASSAGTSPNNEQFF
TGTGCCAGCAGTGCCGGGACTAGCCCTAACAATGAGCAGTTCTTC
>TRBJ2-2|NA|TRBV11-1|TRBD1
CASKQGALTGELFF
TGTGCCAGCAAACAGGGGGCTCTCACCGGGGAGCTGTTTTTT
>TRBJ2-2|NA|TRBV29-1|TRBD2
CSADKGGSMSGELFF
TGCAGCGCTGACAAGGGCGGGAGCATGAGCGGGGAGCTGTTTTTT
>TRBJ2-1|NA|TRBV4-2|TRBD2
CASSQVRLAGYNEQFF
TGTGCCAGCAGCCAAGTGAGACTAGCGGGTTATAATGAGCAGTTCTTC
>TRBJ1-6|once|TRBV7-8|NA
CASSLEGQQLRVNSPLHF
TGTGCCAGCAGCTTAGAGGGCCAGCAACTGAGGGTTAACTCACCCCTCCACTTT
>TRBJ1-1|NA|TRBV19|TRBD1
CASSTITGTVNTEAFF
TGTGCCAGTAGTACCATAACAGGGACAGTGAACACTGAAGCTTTCTTT
>TRBJ1-5|NA|TRBV5-1|TRBD1
CASSLDRDQPQHF
TGCGCCAGCAGCCTAGACAGGGATCAGCCCCAGCATTTT
>TRBJ1-3|NA|TRBV9|NA
CASSVEAGGNTIYF
TGTGCCAGCAGCGTAGAAGCGGGGGGAAACACCATATATTTT
>TRBJ1-6|NA|TRBV14|NA
CASSQGQRYSPLHF
TGTGCCAGCAGCCAAGGACAGAGATATTCACCCCTCCACTTT
>TRBJ2-1|NA|TRBV19|NA
CASSIILGGSRSYNEQFF
TGTGCCAGTAGCATTATCTTAGGGGGATCAAGGTCCTACAATGAGCAGTTCTTC
>TRBJ2-3|NA|TRBV7-2|NA
CASKRGDTQYF
TGTGCGAGCAAGAGAGGAGATACGCAGTATTTT
>TRBJ1-4|NA|TRBV6-5|NA
CASRTGTTNEKLFF
TGTGCCAGCAGAACCGGGACAACTAATGAAAAACTGTTTTTT
>TRBJ2-1|NA|TRBV27|TRBD2
CASRKPGLATKGSYNEQFF
TGTGCCAGCAGGAAACCGGGACTAGCGACTAAGGGGTCCTACAATGAGCAGTTCTTC
>TRBJ1-1|NA|TRBV5-1|TRBD1
CASSLGQGAGNTEAFF
TGCGCCAGCAGCTTGGGGCAGGGGGCCGGGAACACTGAAGCTTTCTTT
>TRBJ1-5|NA|TRBV19|NA
CASSMIGSSGNQPQHF
TGTGCCAGTAGTATGATAGGGAGTTCGGGCAATCAGCCCCAGCATTTT
>TRBJ2-7|NA|TRBV30|NA
CAWNGGPTREQYF
TGTGCCTGGAACGGGGGACCTACGCGGGAGCAGTACTTC
>TRBJ2-3|once|TRBV7-2|TRBD2
CASSLAGTSEFTDTQYF
TGTGCCAGCAGCTTAGCTGGGACTAGCGAGTTCACAGATACGCAGTATTTT
>TRBJ1-1|NA|TRBV6-1|NA
CASSEARLGESDLNTEAFF
TGTGCCAGCAGTGAAGCAAGATTAGGGGAATCGGACCTGAACACTGAAGCTTTCTTT
>TRBJ2-7|NA|TRBV7-6|TRBD1
CASSQGTDGRQYF
TGTGCCAGCAGCCAGGGGACAGATGGGAGGCAGTACTTC
>TRBJ2-7|NA|TRBV28|TRBD1
CASRQGGSYEQYF
TGTGCCAGCAGACAGGGGGGCTCCTACGAGCAGTACTTC
>TRBJ2-1|NA|TRBV21-1|NA
CASSNQETSGRAGHNEQFF
TGTGCCAGCAGCAATCAGGAGACTAGCGGGAGGGCCGGCCACAATGAGCAGTTCTTC
>TRBJ1-3|NA|TRBV6-5|NA
CASTLPGNTIYF
TGTGCCAGCACCCTCCCTGGAAACACCATATATTTT